A single sample gave rise to the 9 T cell receptor beta chains below, sequenced in a study of blood T cell repertoires in COVID-19. Produced via immunoSEQ multiplex PCR; TCRdb's table is partial and in-frame only. This sample has 150,000 to 200,000 clones, with 79% found just once. The sample comprised peripheral blood. The source is a man aged 55 to 70 with active or convalescent COVID-19.

V gene TRBV5-4 combines with J gene TRBJ2-1; TRBD2 agrees at 9 bases. Germline V gene data show CDR1 as SGHNT and CDR2 as YYREEE (reference sequence). V lost 2 bases and J lost 7; bases outside the gene matches: 10. This CDR3 contains 16 residues. CDR3 amino acids: CASSLKGSGSVNEQFF. The CDR3 DNA is TGTGCCAGCAGCTTAAAAGGTAGCGGGAGTGTGAATGAGCAGTTCTTC.

V gene TRBV7-2 combines with J gene TRBJ2-3, with TRBD2 as a possible D gene (5 bases). The CDR3 is 12 residues long. V was shortened by 2 bases and J by 9 bases, with 9 bases between the two germline ends. Germline loops: CDR1 SGHTA, CDR2 FQGNSA. The CDR3 reads CASSLSGLTQYF. CDR3 DNA: TGTGCCAGCAGCTTATCCGGACTGACGCAGTATTTT.

This chain joins TRBV27 and TRBJ2-1; 9 bases map to TRBD2. The V gene's germline CDR1 is MNHEY and CDR2 SMNVEV (reference sequence). The CDR3 loop spans 15 amino acids. Trimming took 6 bases from V and 14 from J; bases not matched to a gene: 17. CDR3 amino acids: CASRLFLRLAESEFF. In DNA, the CDR3 is TGTGCCAGCAGACTCTTTTTGCGACTAGCGGAATCGGAGTTCTTC.

In regard to this clone: The same CDR3 is also encoded by other DNA sequences in this sample. The chain combines TRBV12-3 or TRBV12-4 with TRBJ2-3; no reliable D call. The CDR3 has 11 amino acids. V lost 4 bases to trimming and J lost 5 bases, with 4 bases between them. The CDR3 nucleotides are TGTGCCAGCAGTTCTCTAGATACGCAGTATTTT. It encodes CASSSLDTQYF.

The chain links TRBV6-1 to TRBJ2-1, with D possibly matching TRBD2 (7 bases). This CDR3 has 13 residues. The germline V gene encodes CDR1 MNHNS and CDR2 SASEGT. V was pared by 8 bases and J by 10 bases, with 18 bases between. CDR3 region: CASGTFRGAEQFF. The CDR3 DNA is TGTGCCAGCGGAACCTTCCGGGGGGCCGAGCAGTTCTTC.

The chain has TRBV6-1 and TRBJ2-5; D is ambiguous. This CDR3 region has 12 residues. Trimming removed 2 bases at V and 5 bases at J, with 6 bases between. Germline V gene data show CDR1 as MNHNS and CDR2 as SASEGT. The CDR3 bases are TGTGCCAGCAGTGAAACGAGGGAGACCCAGTACTTC. Translation: CASSETRETQYF.

The rearrangement uses TRBV20-1 and TRBJ2-1; 8 bases line up with TRBD2. V was clipped by 6 bases and J by 3 bases; unmatched bases: 4. The CDR3 is 13 residues long. Germline lookup yields CDR1 DFQATT and CDR2 SNEGSKA (reference sequence). In nucleotides, the CDR3 is TGCAGTGCCAGTAGCGGGGTCTACAATGAGCAGTTCTTC. Its protein is CSASSGVYNEQFF.

This clone was observed once. The CDR3 region has the DNA TGTGCCAGCACCCTAACAGGGGCCGCAGGATGGAATTCACCCCTCCACTTT. Its translation is CASTLTGAAGWNSPLHF. The genes are TRBV28 and TRBJ1-6; 7 bases map to TRBD1. Trimming at V came to 7 bases and at J to 7 bases, leaving 16 bases not matched to a gene. The CDR3 sequence is 17 residues long. The germline CDR1 and CDR2 sequences are MDHEN and SYDVKM.

The rearrangement links TRBV7-6 to TRBJ2-5, with 8 bases identical to TRBD2. The CDR3 contains 17 residues. Losses at the gene ends were 0 bases for V and 5 bases for J; bases not matched to a gene: 11. CDR1 is SGHVS and CDR2 is FNYEAQ in the germline V gene. The CDR3 DNA is TGTGCCAGCAGCTTAGCCACTGGGACTAGAGGGGGGGAGACCCAGTACTTC. This encodes CASSLATGTRGGETQYF. Full variable domain (missing parts from reference TRBV7-6 and TRBJ2-5): GAGVSQSPRYKVTKRGQDVALRCDPISGHVSLYWYRQALGQGPEFLTYFNYEAQQDKSGLPNDRFSAERPEGSISTLTIQRTEQRDSAMYRCASSLATGTRGGETQYFGPGTRLLVL.